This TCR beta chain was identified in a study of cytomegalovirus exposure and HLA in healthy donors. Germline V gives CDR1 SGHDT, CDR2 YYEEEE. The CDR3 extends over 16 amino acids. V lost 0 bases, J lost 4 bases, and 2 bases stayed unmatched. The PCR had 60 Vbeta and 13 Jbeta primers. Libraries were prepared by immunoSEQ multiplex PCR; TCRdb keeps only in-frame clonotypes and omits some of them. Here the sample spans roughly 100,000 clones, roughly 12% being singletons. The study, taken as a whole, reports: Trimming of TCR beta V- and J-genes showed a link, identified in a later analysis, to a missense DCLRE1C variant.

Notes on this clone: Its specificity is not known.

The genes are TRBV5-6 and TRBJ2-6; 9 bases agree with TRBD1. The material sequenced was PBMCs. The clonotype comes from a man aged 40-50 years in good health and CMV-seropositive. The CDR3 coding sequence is TGTGCCAGCAGCTTGGACAGGGGGCTCGGGGCCAACGTCCTGACTTTC. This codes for CASSLDRGLGANVLTF.